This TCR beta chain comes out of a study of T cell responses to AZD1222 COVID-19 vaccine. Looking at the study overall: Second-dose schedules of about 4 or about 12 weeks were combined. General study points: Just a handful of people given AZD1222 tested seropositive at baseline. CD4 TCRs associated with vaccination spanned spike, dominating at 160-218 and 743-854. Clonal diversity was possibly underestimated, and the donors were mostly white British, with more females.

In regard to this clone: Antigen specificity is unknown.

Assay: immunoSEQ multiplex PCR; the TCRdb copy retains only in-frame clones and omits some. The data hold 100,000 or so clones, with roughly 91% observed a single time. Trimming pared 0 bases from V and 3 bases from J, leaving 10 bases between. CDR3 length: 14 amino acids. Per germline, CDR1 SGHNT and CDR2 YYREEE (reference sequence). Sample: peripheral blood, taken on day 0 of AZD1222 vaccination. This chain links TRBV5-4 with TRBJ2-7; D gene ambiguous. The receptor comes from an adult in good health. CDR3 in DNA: TGTGCCAGCAGCTTGGCTGACCTGAACTACGAGCAGTACTTC. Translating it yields CASSLADLNYEQYF.